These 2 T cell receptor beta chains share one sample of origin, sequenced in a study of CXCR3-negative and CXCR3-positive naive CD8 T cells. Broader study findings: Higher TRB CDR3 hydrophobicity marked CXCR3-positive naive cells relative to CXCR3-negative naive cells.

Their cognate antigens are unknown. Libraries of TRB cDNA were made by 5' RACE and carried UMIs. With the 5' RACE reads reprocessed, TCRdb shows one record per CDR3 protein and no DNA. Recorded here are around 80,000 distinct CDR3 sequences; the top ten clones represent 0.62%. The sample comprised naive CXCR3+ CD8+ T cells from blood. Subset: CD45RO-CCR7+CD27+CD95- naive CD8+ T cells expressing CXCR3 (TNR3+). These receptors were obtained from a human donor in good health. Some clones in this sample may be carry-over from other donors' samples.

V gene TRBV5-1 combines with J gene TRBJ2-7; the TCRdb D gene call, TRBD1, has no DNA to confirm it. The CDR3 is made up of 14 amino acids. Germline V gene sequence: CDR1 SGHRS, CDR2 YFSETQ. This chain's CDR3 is CASSITGTGDEQYF.

The CDR3 here is CASSFDRGNSPLQF. This sequence joins TRBV28 and TRBJ1-6; TCRdb picks TRBD1, but there is no DNA to check that call. The CDR3 length is 14 residues. CDR1 is MDHEN, CDR2 SYDVKM, per germline.